The present TCR beta chain was sequenced within a study of T cell responses to AZD1222 COVID-19 vaccine. V lost 2 bases, J lost 0 bases, and 7 bases lay in between. The germline gives CDR1 KGHSH, CDR2 LQKENI. This CDR3 region has 15 residues. TCRdb keeps only in-frame clones here, not all; method: immunoSEQ multiplex PCR. The table lists about 110,000 clones, 87% of them singletons. The rearrangement uses TRBV18 and TRBJ1-4; D gene unclear. The sample in question was peripheral blood, obtained on day 0 of AZD1222 vaccination. The clonotype comes from an adult in good health. The CDR3 nucleotides read TGTGCCAGCTCACCAGAGACTTCAACTAATGAAAAACTGTTTTTT. Protein: CASSPETSTNEKLFF.